This section outlines one T cell receptor (beta chain) sequence together with its context. Antigen unknown. This sample is drawn from a study of cytotoxic CD8 clonotypes in ibrutinib-treated CLL. Study results and limitations: Baseline clonality exceeded age-matched healthy donors and tracked circulating CD8+ T-cell counts. Clonality increased at ibrutinib response and stayed stable in sustained remission. At progression, however, it fell back toward baseline.

Assay: immunoSEQ multiplex PCR; the TCRdb copy retains only in-frame clones and omits some. The sample consists of under 300,000 clones, 70% of them appearing once. V lost 3 bases, J lost 3 bases, and 17 bases lay in between. The CDR3 is made up of 16 amino acids. Per germline, CDR1 SGDLS and CDR2 YYNGEE. The chain uses TRBV9 and TRBJ2-3; D gene unclear. This clonotype was sampled from a human donor with chronic lymphocytic leukemia. The sample was PBMCs, taken after 24 months of ibrutinib treatment. This CDR3 is CASSEHYSGPTDTQYF. The CDR3 DNA reads TGTGCCAGCAGCGAACACTATTCCGGACCTACAGATACGCAGTATTTT.